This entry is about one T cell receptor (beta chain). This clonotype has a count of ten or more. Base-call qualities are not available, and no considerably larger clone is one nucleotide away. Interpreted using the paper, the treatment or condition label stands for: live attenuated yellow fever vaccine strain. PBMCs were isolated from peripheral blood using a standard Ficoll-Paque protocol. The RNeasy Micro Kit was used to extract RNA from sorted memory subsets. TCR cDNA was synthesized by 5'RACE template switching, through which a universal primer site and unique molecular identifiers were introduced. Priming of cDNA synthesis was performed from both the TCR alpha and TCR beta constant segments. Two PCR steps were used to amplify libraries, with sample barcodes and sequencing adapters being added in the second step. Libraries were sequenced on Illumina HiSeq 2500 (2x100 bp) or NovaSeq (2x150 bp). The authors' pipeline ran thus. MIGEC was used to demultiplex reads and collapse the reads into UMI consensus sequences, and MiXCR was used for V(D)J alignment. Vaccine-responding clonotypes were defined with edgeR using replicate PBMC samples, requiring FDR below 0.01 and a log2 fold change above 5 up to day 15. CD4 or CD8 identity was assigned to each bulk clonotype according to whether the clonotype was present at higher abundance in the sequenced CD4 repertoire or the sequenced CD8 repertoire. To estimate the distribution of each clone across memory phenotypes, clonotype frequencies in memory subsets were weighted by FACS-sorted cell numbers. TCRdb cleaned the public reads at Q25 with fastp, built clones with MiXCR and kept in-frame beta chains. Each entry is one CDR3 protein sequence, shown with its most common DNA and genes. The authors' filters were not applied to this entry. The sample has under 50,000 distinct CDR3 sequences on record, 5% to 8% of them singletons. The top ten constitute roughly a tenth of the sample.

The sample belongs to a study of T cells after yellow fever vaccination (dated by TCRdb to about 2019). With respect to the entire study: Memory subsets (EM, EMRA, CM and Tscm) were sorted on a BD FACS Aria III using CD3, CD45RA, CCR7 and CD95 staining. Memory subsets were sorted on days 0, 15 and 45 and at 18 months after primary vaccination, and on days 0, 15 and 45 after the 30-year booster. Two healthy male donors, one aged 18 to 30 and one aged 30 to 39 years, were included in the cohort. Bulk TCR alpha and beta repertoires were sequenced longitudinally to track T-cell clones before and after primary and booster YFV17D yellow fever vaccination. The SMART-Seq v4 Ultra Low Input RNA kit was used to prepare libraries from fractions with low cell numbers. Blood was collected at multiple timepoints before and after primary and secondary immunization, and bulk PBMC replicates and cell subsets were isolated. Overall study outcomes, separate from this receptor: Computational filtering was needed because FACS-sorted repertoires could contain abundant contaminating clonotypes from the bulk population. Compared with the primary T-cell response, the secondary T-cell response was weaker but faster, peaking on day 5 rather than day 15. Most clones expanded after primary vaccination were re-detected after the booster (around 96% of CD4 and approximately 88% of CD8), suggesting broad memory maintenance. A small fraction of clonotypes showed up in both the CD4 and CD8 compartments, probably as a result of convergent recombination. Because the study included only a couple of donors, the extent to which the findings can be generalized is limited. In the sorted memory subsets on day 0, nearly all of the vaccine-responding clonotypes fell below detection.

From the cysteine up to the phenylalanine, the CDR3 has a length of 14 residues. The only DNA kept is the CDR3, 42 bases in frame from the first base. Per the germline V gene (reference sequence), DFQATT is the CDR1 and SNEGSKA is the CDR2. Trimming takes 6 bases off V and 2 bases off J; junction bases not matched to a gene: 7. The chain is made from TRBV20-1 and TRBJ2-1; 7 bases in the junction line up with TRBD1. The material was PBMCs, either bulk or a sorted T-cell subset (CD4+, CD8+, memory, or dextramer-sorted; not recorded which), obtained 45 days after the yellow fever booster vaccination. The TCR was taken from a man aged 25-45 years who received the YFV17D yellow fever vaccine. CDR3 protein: CSAIRTGTYNEQFF. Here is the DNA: TGCAGTGCGATAAGGACAGGAACCTACAATGAGCAGTTCTTC.